The clone carrying this TCR beta chain appeared a few times. Antigen unknown. Expressed TCRB transcripts were sequenced, since all the RNA that had been isolated was reverse transcribed. Sequenced by immunoSEQ multiplex PCR; TCRdb stores in-frame clones only, minus some. The table shows about 640,000 clones, with about an eighth occurring only once. This entry is derived from a study of beta chain features in type 1 diabetes. Study results and limitations: The study found moderately but significantly shorter TCRB CDR3s in all four CD4+ subsets of Type 1 diabetes patients.

CDR1 is ENHRY and CDR2 is SYGVKD in the germline V gene. The V and J ends lost 7 bases and 7 bases respectively, with 19 bases between them. This CDR3 spans 14 amino acids. This receptor was obtained from a man younger than 45 with type 1 diabetes. What was sequenced was naive CD4+ T cells from blood. The gene calls are TRBV10-3 and TRBJ1-2, with a possible D match to TRBD1 (6 bases). CDR3 loop: CAITKQGSESGYTF. The DNA of the CDR3 is TGTGCCATCACAAAACAGGGAAGTGAGTCTGGCTACACCTTC.